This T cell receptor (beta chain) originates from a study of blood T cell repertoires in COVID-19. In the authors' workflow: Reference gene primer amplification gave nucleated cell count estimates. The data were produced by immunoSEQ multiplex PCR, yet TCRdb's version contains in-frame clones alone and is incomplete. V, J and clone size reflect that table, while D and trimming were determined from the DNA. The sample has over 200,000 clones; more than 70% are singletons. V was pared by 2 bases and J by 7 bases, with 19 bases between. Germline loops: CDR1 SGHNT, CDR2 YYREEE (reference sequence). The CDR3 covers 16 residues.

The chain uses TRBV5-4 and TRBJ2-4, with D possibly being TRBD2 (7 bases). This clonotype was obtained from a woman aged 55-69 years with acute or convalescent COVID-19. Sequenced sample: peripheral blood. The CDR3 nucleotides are TGTGCCAGCAGCTTTGGAGGGGGGGCGCGGGTGAACATTCAGTACTTC. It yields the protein CASSFGGGARVNIQYF. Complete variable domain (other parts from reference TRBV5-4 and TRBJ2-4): ETGVTQSPTHLIKTRGQQVTLRCSSQSGHNTVSWYQQALGQGPQFIFQYYREEENGRGNFPPRFSGLQFPNYSSELNVNALELDDSALYLCASSFGGGARVNIQYFGAGTRLSVL.